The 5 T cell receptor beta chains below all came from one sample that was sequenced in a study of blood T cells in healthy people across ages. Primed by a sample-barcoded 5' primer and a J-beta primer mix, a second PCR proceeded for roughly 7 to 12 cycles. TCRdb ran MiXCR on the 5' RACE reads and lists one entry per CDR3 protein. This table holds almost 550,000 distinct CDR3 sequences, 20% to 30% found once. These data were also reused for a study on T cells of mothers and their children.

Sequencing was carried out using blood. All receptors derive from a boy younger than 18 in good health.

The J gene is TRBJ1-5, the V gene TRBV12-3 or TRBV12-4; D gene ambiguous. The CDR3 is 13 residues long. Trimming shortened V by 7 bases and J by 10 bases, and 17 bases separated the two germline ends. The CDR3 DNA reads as TGTGCCAGCACGAATCAGGTTCAATTACCCCAGCATTTT. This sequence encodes CASTNQVQLPQHF.

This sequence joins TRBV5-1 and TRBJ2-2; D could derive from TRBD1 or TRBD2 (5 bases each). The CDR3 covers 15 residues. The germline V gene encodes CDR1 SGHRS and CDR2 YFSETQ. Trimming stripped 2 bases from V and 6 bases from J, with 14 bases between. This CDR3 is CASSFGGRSSGELFF. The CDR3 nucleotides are TGCGCCAGCAGCTTTGGGGGACGATCCTCCGGGGAGCTGTTTTTT.

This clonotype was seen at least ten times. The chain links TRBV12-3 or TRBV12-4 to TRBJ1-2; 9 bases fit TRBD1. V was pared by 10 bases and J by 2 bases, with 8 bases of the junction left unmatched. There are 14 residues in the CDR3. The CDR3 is CATLTGGRNYGYTF. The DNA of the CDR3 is TGTGCCACCCTAACAGGGGGCCGGAACTATGGCTACACCTTC.

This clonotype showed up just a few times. The CDR3 DNA follows: TGCAGTGCTAGAGATCGAACAGGAATTCCCGAGCAGTACTTC. The encoded protein is CSARDRTGIPEQYF. The chain employs TRBV20-1 and TRBJ2-7; D possibly corresponds to TRBD1 (5 bases). The germline V and J ends were trimmed by 0 bases and 6 bases, with 15 bases remaining between them. The CDR3 totals 14 residues. From germline, CDR1 is DFQATT and CDR2 SNEGSKA (reference sequence).

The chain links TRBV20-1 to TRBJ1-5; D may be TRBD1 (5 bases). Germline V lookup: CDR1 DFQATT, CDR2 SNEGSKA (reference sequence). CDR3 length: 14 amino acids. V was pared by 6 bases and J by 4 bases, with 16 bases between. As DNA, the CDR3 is TGCAGTGCGACTTCCGGGGCTTTTAATCAGCCCCAGCATTTT. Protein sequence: CSATSGAFNQPQHF.